The 23 T cell receptor beta chains below were found in one sample sequenced in a study of blood T cell repertoires in COVID-19. This table comes from immunoSEQ multiplex PCR, and its TCRdb copy is limited to in-frame clones, with some not included. The sample holds about 350,000 clones; around nine tenths are singletons and the top ten take 3% to 4.5%. The sample taken for sequencing was peripheral blood. The receptors stem from a woman aged 60 to 75 with COVID-19, enrolled during active disease.

J is TRBJ1-6 and V is TRBV6-5; 8 bases are shared with TRBD1. The V and J ends lost 0 bases and 9 bases, in that order; junction bases with no gene match: 4. Germline lookup yields CDR1 MNHEY and CDR2 SVGAGI. This CDR3 region has 15 residues. This chain's CDR3 is CASSYSSRGPSPLHF. CDR3 coding DNA: TGTGCCAGCAGTTACTCGTCCAGGGGGCCTTCACCCCTCCACTTT.

The V gene is TRBV18, the J gene TRBJ2-7, with TRBD1 identical over 7 bases. This CDR3 has 14 residues. From germline, CDR1 is KGHSH and CDR2 LQKENI. J gave up 5 bases and V 3 bases, and 7 bases lay outside the gene matches. CDR3 sequence reads: CASSPRQGMNEQYF. The DNA for the CDR3 is TGTGCCAGCTCACCGAGACAGGGAATGAACGAGCAGTACTTC.

This clone was counted between two and nine times. The V and J genes are TRBV13 and TRBJ1-2, with 8 bases fitting TRBD1. CDR1 is PRHDT and CDR2 is FYEKMQ in the germline V gene (reference sequence). The CDR3 consists of 14 residues. J lost 4 bases, V lost 1 base, and 2 bases had no gene match. As DNA, the CDR3 is TGTGCCAGCAGCTTAGATACAGGGGGCTATGGCTACACCTTC. Translating gives CASSLDTGGYGYTF.

The chain couples TRBV18 to TRBJ2-3, with 7 positions matching TRBD1. Germline V gene lookup returns CDR1 KGHSH and CDR2 LQKENI. With V trimmed by 1 base and J by 4 bases, 5 bases remained unmatched. This CDR3 has 15 residues. CDR3 sequence (DNA): TGTGCCAGCTCACCACAGGACAGGATCCCAGATACGCAGTATTTT. Protein product: CASSPQDRIPDTQYF.

This rearrangement joins TRBV28 to TRBJ1-4; a possible D gene is TRBD1 (5 bases). The CDR3 has 14 amino acids. V shed 2 bases and J shed 8 bases, with 12 bases lying between them. Germline CDR1 reads MDHEN; CDR2 reads SYDVKM. The CDR3 DNA reads as TGTGCCAGCAGTTTAGTAGGGGCTGGGGAAAAACTGTTTTTT. This codes for CASSLVGAGEKLFF.

The CDR3 loop reads CASSPGGDVGGYTF. The CDR3 nucleotides read TGTGCCAGCAGTCCAGGGGGCGATGTCGGTGGCTACACCTTC. V usage is TRBV28 and J usage is TRBJ1-2; 8 bases agree with TRBD1. Germline V gene lookup returns CDR1 MDHEN and CDR2 SYDVKM. This CDR3 comprises 14 residues. The ends lost 5 bases at V and 7 bases at J; junction bases unmatched: 9.

The rearrangement links TRBV4-2 to TRBJ1-1, with D possibly matching TRBD1 (6 bases). Germline V lookup: CDR1 LGHNA, CDR2 YNFKEQ. The CDR3 runs 15 residues. The V gene lost 0 bases and the J gene lost 1 base, with 9 bases spanning the gap. In DNA form, the CDR3 reads TGTGCCAGCAGCCAAGATCGAGGGGGGAACACTGAAGCTTTCTTT. Translating it yields CASSQDRGGNTEAFF.

The chain links TRBV21-1 to TRBJ2-5; the table's TRBD2 call for D was not verified on the DNA. TRBV21-1 is a pseudogene locus. The CDR3 runs 14 residues. The CDR3 sequence: CASSKTRRLETQYF. The CDR3 coding sequence is TGTGCCAGCAGCAAAACAAGGAGGTTAGAGACCCAGTACTTC.

The rearrangement uses TRBV9 and TRBJ1-6; TRBD1 aligns across 9 bases. There are 14 residues in the CDR3. CDR1 SGDLS and CDR2 YYNGEE come from the germline V gene. Losses at the gene ends were 4 bases for V and 10 bases for J; bases not matched to a gene: 6. The CDR3 is CASSRDRDGSPLHF. The CDR3 DNA is TGTGCCAGCAGCAGGGACAGGGACGGATCACCCCTCCACTTT. Complete variable domain (other parts from reference TRBV9 and TRBJ1-6): DSGVTQTPKHLITATGQRVTLRCSPRSGDLSVYWYQQSLDQGLQFLIQYYNGEERAKGNILERFSAQQFPDLHSELNLSSLELGDSALYFCASSRDRDGSPLHFGNGTRLTVT.

The V and J genes are TRBV10-3 and TRBJ1-5; the D is unclear. CDR1 ENHRY and CDR2 SYGVKD come from the germline V gene. This CDR3 has 14 amino acids. Deletions cut 2 bases from V and 2 bases from J, with 7 bases between. This CDR3 is CAISEGDGNQPQHF. In nucleotides, the CDR3 is TGTGCCATCAGTGAGGGAGATGGCAATCAGCCCCAGCATTTT.

This clone showed up just a few times. The rearrangement uses TRBV2 and TRBJ1-2; no reliable D call. CDR3 length: 11 residues. Trimming took 6 bases from V and 4 from J, leaving 6 bases between them. CDR1 SNHLY and CDR2 FYNNEI come from the germline V gene. The CDR3 nucleotides read TGTGCCAGCAGGGAGTCCTATGGCTACACCTTC. This gives the protein CASRESYGYTF. The whole variable domain, remainder taken from reference TRBV2 and TRBJ1-2, is EPEVTQTPSHQVTQMGQEVILRCVPISNHLYFYWYRQILGQKVEFLVSFYNNEISEKSEIFDDQFSVERPDGSNFTLKIRSTKLEDSAMYFCASRESYGYTFGSGTRLTVV.

J is TRBJ2-2 and V is TRBV5-1, with 9 bases matching TRBD1. The V gene's germline CDR1 is SGHRS and CDR2 YFSETQ. This CDR3 contains 16 residues. V was pared by 4 bases and J by 3 bases, with 7 bases of the junction left unmatched. The CDR3 reads CASSMDRGAYTGELFF. Here the CDR3 DNA reads TGCGCCAGCAGCATGGACAGGGGCGCGTACACCGGGGAGCTGTTTTTT. The whole variable domain, remainder taken from reference TRBV5-1 and TRBJ2-2, is KAGVTQTPRYLIKTRGQQVTLSCSPISGHRSVSWYQQTPGQGLQFLFEYFSETQRNKGNFPGRFSGRQFSNSRSEMNVSTLELGDSALYLCASSMDRGAYTGELFFGEGSRLTVL.

V and J are TRBV19 and TRBJ1-2; possible D gene TRBD1, 5 bases. The CDR3 has 13 residues. Germline CDR1 LNHDA, CDR2 SQIVND (reference sequence). The V end lost 5 bases, the J end lost 4 bases, and 11 bases lay between the germline ends. The CDR3 DNA is TGTGCCAGTAGTCGACAGCCCCCCTATGGCTACACCTTC. Protein product: CASSRQPPYGYTF.

The chain carries TRBV6-5 and TRBJ1-2, with D hard to call. From germline, CDR1 is MNHEY and CDR2 SVGAGI. CDR3 length equals 14 residues. Trimming removed 6 bases from V and 2 bases from J, with 13 bases in between. Here the CDR3 reads CASRGGNGNYGYTF. Here the CDR3 DNA reads TGTGCCAGCAGGGGAGGTAACGGGAACTATGGCTACACCTTC.

A remark on this clone: This same CDR3 is encoded by further DNA sequences in the sample. The chain has TRBV4-1 and TRBJ1-1; no reliable D call. The germline gives CDR1 MGHRA, CDR2 YSYEKL. Trimming removed 4 bases at V and 2 bases at J, with 11 bases between. This CDR3 region has 14 residues. The CDR3 reads CASSRATVNTEAFF. For the CDR3, the DNA is TGCGCCAGCAGCCGAGCGACGGTTAACACTGAAGCTTTCTTT.

The chain couples TRBV18 to TRBJ2-1; D is unresolved. The CDR3 consists of 13 residues. Trimming cost V 5 bases and J 7 bases, with 12 bases left between them. Germline V gives CDR1 KGHSH, CDR2 LQKENI. CDR3 residues: CASSSVPGNEQFF. The CDR3 DNA reads TGTGCCAGCTCATCGGTCCCGGGTAATGAGCAGTTCTTC.

The chain joins TRBV6-6 to TRBJ1-1; 10 bases are a match to TRBD1. Germline CDR1 MNHNY, CDR2 SVGAGI (reference sequence). V gave up 2 bases and J gave up 6 bases; unmatched junction bases: 3. This CDR3 is built from 14 residues. CDR3 nucleotides: TGTGCCAGCAGTTACCGACAGGGGGCCCCTGAAGCTTTCTTT. This gives the protein CASSYRQGAPEAFF.

The rearrangement uses TRBV19 and TRBJ2-1, with D tentatively TRBD1 (6 bases). Germline V CDR1 and CDR2: LNHDA, SQIVND (reference sequence). Trimming removed 5 bases at V and 2 bases at J, with 25 bases between. The CDR3 extends over 19 amino acids. CDR3 nucleotide sequence: TGTGCCAGTAGTCCGGGACAAGCTACCGAACGAATGGCCTACAATGAGCAGTTCTTC. As protein: CASSPGQATERMAYNEQFF.

This chain links TRBV9 with TRBJ2-3, with 9 bases identical to TRBD2. The ends lost 3 bases at V and 3 bases at J; junction bases unmatched: 2. From germline, CDR1 is SGDLS and CDR2 YYNGEE. The CDR3 sequence is 14 residues long. CDR3 sequence reads: CASSAGLATDTQYF. The CDR3 nucleotides are TGTGCCAGCAGCGCTGGACTAGCGACAGATACGCAGTATTTT.

The genes are TRBV18 and TRBJ2-2; unclear D gene. The germline V and J ends were trimmed by 4 bases and 0 bases, with 3 bases remaining between them. The CDR3 runs 13 residues. Germline V gives CDR1 KGHSH, CDR2 LQKENI. The CDR3 loop is CASSRANTGELFF. CDR3 nucleotide sequence: TGTGCCAGCTCACGAGCGAACACCGGGGAGCTGTTTTTT.

This clone was observed a few times. The chain uses TRBV2 and TRBJ2-7; D unresolved. The germline gives CDR1 SNHLY, CDR2 FYNNEI. The CDR3 covers 13 residues. V lost 6 bases to trimming and J lost 3 bases, with 12 bases between them. The CDR3 protein is CASSQEQLYEQYF. The CDR3 DNA follows: TGTGCCAGCAGCCAAGAACAGCTCTACGAGCAGTACTTC.

The rearrangement uses TRBV4-1 and TRBJ2-3; D perhaps matches TRBD2 (7 bases). The CDR3 has 15 residues. CDR1 is MGHRA, CDR2 YSYEKL, per germline. V was trimmed by 0 bases and J by 6 bases, leaving 13 bases between them. This CDR3 reads CASSQDWGGRDTQYF. The CDR3 coding sequence is TGCGCCAGCAGCCAAGACTGGGGGGGCCGTGATACGCAGTATTTT.

This clone was found a few times. This sequence joins TRBV6-5 and TRBJ1-1; D is undetermined. Trimming pared 6 bases from V and 0 bases from J, leaving 11 bases between. The germline V gene encodes CDR1 MNHEY and CDR2 SVGAGI. The CDR3 has 14 residues. As DNA, the CDR3 is TGTGCCAGCAGATTCTTCGGGGTGAACACTGAAGCTTTCTTT. Protein product: CASRFFGVNTEAFF.